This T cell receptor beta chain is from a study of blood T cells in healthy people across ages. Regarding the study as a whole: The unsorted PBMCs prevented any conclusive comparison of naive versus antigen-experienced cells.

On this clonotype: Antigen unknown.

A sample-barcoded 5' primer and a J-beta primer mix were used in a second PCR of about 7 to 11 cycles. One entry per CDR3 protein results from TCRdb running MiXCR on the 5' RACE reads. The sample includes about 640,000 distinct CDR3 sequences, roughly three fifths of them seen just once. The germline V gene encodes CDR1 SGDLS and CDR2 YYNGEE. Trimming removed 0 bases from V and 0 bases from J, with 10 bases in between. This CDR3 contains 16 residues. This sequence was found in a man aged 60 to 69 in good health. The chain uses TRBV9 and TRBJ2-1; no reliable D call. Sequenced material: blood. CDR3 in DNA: TGTGCCAGCAGCGTAGGAACCACCAGCTCCTACAATGAGCAGTTCTTC. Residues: CASSVGTTSSYNEQFF.